This TCR beta chain comes out of a study of T cells after yellow fever vaccination. Trimming shortened V by 3 bases and J by 7 bases, and 19 bases separated the two germline ends. The CDR3 is 16 amino acids. The germline CDR1 and CDR2 sequences are DFQATT and SNEGSKA (reference sequence). TCRdb ran MiXCR on the 5' RACE reads and lists one entry per CDR3 protein. The sample yields 150,000 to 200,000 distinct CDR3 sequences, about 6.2% seen once. This clonotype was sampled from a man aged 18 to 30 who received the YFV17D yellow fever vaccine. The source was CD4+ T cells sorted from PBMCs, collected on the day of the first yellow fever vaccination. The V gene is TRBV20-1, the J gene TRBJ1-6; the D is unclear. CDR3 bases: TGCAGTGCTAGTAAGCTGGAGGGCACGTTCAATTCACCCCTCCACTTT. This codes for CSASKLEGTFNSPLHF.